Following are 7 T cell receptor beta chains from one sample sequenced in a study of T cells in Graves' hyperthyroidism and ophthalmopathy. The source material, RNA transcripts, was used to amplify TCR beta CDR3 regions. An initial round of RT-PCR targeting the TCR CDR3 relied on the HTBI primer set. TCRdb used MiXCR to reprocess the multiplex PCR reads, holding one entry per CDR3 protein. The sample holds around 580,000 distinct CDR3 sequences, around 17% seen once. The sequencing input was blood. These receptors came from a woman younger than 30 with Graves' hyperthyroidism.

The chain employs TRBV29-1 and TRBJ2-5, with D tentatively TRBD1 (6 bases). The CDR3 has 12 amino acids. Trimming pared 7 bases from V and 5 bases from J, leaving 14 bases between. From germline, CDR1 is SQVTM and CDR2 ANQGSEA. CDR3 nucleotides: TGCAGCGGCCCAGGGGTCGGCGAGACCCAGTACTTC. Its translation: CSGPGVGETQYF.

This clonotype has just a few counts. This chain links TRBV7-2 with TRBJ2-3; TRBD1 or TRBD2 may be the D gene (5 bases each). The V gene lost 5 bases and the J gene lost 4 bases, with 16 bases spanning the gap. The length of the CDR3 is 15 residues. Germline values: CDR1 SGHTA, CDR2 FQGNSA. Written as DNA, the CDR3 is TGTGCCAGCAGCCCTCCCGGGGCTATCGCAGATACGCAGTATTTT. It translates to CASSPPGAIADTQYF.

This clonotype has a count of ten or more. The chain joins TRBV5-1 to TRBJ2-7; D perhaps matches TRBD1 (5 bases). Deletions cut 1 base from V and 7 bases from J, with 12 bases between. This CDR3 spans 13 amino acids. In germline, CDR1 is SGHRS, CDR2 YFSETQ. The DNA of the CDR3 is TGCGCCAGCAGCTTGCAGCAGGCAGGGGAGCAGTACTTC. The encoded protein is CASSLQQAGEQYF.

V is TRBV4-1 and J is TRBJ1-5; D is unresolved. V shed 3 bases and J shed 0 bases, with 6 bases lying between them. Germline values: CDR1 MGHRA, CDR2 YSYEKL. The CDR3 spans 14 residues. In DNA, the CDR3 is TGCGCCAGCAGCCATATAGATAGCAATCAGCCCCAGCATTTT. Translated: CASSHIDSNQPQHF.

This clonotype came up many times. The J gene is TRBJ1-1, the V gene TRBV28; D is unclear. V was shortened by 4 bases and J by 6 bases, with 6 bases between the two germline ends. Germline values: CDR1 MDHEN, CDR2 SYDVKM. This CDR3 comprises 11 residues. The CDR3 DNA is TGTGCCAGCAGTTCCCTGCCTGAAGCTTTCTTT. Translation: CASSSLPEAFF.

This clonotype was seen repeatedly, ten times or more. The chain uses TRBV28 and TRBJ2-1; D remains ambiguous. V lost 5 bases and J 3 bases, leaving 11 bases between the germline ends. The CDR3 is 14 amino acids. The germline CDR1 and CDR2 sequences are MDHEN and SYDVKM. The CDR3 loop is CASSPHGSYNEQFF. In nucleotides, the CDR3 is TGTGCCAGCAGTCCACACGGTAGCTACAATGAGCAGTTCTTC.

At least ten counts were recorded for this clonotype. The V gene is TRBV7-3, the J gene TRBJ2-1; a weak D match, TRBD1 (5 bases). There are 12 residues in the CDR3. The germline V and J ends were trimmed by 3 bases and 11 bases, with 11 bases remaining between them. Germline CDR1 is SGHTA and CDR2 is FQGTGA. CDR3 sequence reads: CASSLGSGQQFF. CDR3 nucleotides: TGTGCCAGCAGCTTGGGGTCAGGGCAGCAGTTCTTC.